This TCR beta chain was recorded in a study of T cell repertoires in cytomegalovirus infection. Study-level background: HLA-C-restricted CMV epitopes, recently identified, and well-studied HLA-B-restricted ones were used by the study. It was the public TCR beta signatures that indicated both CMV infection and matching HLA type.

Germline-derived CDR1 and CDR2 are SNHLY and FYNNEI. The CDR3 has 17 residues. V shed 4 bases and J shed 1 base, with 19 bases lying between them. A remark on this clonotype: What it binds is not known.

TCRdb re-called the reads with MiXCR, one entry per CDR3 protein. This table holds about 350,000 distinct CDR3 sequences, about a third found once. Notes on the study in general: Cumulated frequencies of public TCR beta families served to identify carriers of CMV plus the relevant HLA. Predominance within the ex vivo response was attributable to HLA-C-restricted CMV-specific TCR beta clonotypes.

The sequencing here drew on cultured PBMCs, taken from culture after CMV antigen stimulation. The V gene is TRBV2, the J gene TRBJ2-5; TRBD2 might be the D (6 bases). The sequence derives from a human donor in good health (CMV status not recorded). Some clones in this sample may be carry-over from other donors' samples. CDR3 sequence (DNA): TGTGCCAGCAGTGGAGAGGGTCTAGCGAATGTCCAAGAGACCCAGTACTTC. It translates to CASSGEGLANVQETQYF.